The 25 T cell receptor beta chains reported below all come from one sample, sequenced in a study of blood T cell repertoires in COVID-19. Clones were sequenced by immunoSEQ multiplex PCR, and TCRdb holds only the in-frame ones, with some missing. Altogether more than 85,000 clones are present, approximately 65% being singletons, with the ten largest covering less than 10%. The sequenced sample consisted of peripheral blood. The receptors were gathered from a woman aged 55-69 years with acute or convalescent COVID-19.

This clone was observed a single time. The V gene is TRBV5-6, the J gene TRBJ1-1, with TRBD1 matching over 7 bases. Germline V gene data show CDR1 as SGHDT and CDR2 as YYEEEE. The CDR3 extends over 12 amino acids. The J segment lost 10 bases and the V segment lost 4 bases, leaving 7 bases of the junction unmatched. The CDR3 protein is CASSPTGYGAFF. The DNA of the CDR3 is TGTGCCAGCAGCCCGACAGGGTACGGAGCTTTCTTT.

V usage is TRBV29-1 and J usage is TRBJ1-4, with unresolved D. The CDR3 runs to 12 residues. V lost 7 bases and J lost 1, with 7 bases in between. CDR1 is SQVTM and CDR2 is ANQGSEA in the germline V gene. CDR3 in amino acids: CSAGGTNEKLFF. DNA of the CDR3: TGCAGCGCCGGAGGAACTAATGAAAAACTGTTTTTT.

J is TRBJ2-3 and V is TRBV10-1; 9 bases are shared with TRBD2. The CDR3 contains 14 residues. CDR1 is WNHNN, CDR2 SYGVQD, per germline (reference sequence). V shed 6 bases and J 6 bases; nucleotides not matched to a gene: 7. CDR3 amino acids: CASSPGTSPDTQYF. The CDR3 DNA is TGCGCCAGCAGCCCAGGGACTAGCCCCGATACGCAGTATTTT.

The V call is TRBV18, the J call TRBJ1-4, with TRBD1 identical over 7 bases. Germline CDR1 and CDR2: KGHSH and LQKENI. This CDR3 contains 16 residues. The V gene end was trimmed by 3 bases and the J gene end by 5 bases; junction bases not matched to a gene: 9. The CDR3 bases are TGTGCCAGCTCACCCAGCCCCCCAGGGGGGAATGAAAAACTGTTTTTT. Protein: CASSPSPPGGNEKLFF. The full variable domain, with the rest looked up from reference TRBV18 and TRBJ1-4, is NAGVMQNPRHLVRRRGQEARLRCSPMKGHSHVYWYRQLPEEGLKFMVYLQKENIIDESGMPKERFSAEFPKEGPSILRIQQVVRGDSAAYFCASSPSPPGGNEKLFFGSGTQLSVL.

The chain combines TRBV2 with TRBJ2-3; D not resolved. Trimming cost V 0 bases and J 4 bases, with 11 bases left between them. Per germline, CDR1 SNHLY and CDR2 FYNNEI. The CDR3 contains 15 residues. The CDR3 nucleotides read TGTGCCAGCAGTGAAGCTGTAAGCTTGGCAGATACGCAGTATTTT. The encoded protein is CASSEAVSLADTQYF.

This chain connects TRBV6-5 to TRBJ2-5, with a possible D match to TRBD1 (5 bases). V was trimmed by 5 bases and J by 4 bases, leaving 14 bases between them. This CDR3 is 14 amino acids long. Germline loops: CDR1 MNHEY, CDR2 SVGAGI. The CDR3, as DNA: TGTGCCAGCAGTAAACAGGTTGGAGTAGAGACCCAGTACTTC. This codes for CASSKQVGVETQYF.

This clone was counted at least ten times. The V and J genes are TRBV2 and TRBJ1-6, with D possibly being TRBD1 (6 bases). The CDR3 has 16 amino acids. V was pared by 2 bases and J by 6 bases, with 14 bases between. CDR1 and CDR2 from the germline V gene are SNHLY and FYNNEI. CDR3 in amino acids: CASSESGGQSNSPLHF. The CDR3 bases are TGTGCCAGCAGTGAAAGTGGAGGACAGTCTAATTCACCCCTCCACTTT.

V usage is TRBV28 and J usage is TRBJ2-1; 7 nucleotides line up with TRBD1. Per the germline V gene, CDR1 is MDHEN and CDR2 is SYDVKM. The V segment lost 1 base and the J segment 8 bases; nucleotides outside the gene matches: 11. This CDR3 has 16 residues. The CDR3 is CASSLLPQTGRDEQFF. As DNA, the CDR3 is TGTGCCAGCAGTTTATTGCCCCAGACAGGGCGCGATGAGCAGTTCTTC. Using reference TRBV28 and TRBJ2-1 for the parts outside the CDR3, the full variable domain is DVKVTQSSRYLVKRTGEKVFLECVQDMDHENMFWYRQDPGLGLRLIYFSYDVKMKEKGDIPEGYSVSREKKERFSLILESASTNQTSMYLCASSLLPQTGRDEQFFGPGTRLTVL.

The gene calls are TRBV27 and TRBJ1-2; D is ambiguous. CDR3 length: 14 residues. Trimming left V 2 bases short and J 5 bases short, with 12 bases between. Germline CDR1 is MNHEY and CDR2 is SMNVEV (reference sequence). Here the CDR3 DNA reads TGTGCCAGCAGTTTAAAAAGGGAGGTATATGGCTACACCTTC. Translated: CASSLKREVYGYTF.

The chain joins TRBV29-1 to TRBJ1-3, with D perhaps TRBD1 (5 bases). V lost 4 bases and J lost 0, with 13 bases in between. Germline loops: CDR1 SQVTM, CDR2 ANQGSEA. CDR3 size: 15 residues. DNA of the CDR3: TGCAGCGTTGTTAGGGGCGCCAGCTCTGGAAACACCATATATTTT. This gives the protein CSVVRGASSGNTIYF. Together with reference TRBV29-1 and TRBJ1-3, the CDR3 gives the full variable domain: SAVISQKPSRDICQRGTSLTIQCQVDSQVTMMFWYRQQPGQSLTLIATANQGSEATYESGFVIDKFPISRPNLTFSTLTVSNMSPEDSSIYLCSVVRGASSGNTIYFGEGSWLTVV.

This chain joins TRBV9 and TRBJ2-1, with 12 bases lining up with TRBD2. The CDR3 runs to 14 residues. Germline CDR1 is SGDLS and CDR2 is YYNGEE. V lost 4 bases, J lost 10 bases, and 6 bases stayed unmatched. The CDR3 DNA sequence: TGTGCCAGCAGCTCACTAGCGGGGGGCAAAGAGCAGTTCTTC. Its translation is CASSSLAGGKEQFF.

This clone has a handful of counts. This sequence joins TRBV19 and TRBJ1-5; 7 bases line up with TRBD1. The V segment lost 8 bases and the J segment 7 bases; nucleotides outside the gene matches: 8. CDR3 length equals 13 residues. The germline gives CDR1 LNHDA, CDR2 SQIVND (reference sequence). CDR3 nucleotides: TGTGCCAGTTCCGACAGGGAGAACCAGCCCCAGCATTTT. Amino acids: CASSDRENQPQHF.

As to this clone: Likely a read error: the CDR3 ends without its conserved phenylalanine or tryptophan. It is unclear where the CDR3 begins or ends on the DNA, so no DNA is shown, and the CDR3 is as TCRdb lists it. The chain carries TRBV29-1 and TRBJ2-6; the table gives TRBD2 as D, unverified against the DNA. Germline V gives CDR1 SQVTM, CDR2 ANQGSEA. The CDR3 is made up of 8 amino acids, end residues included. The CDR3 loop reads CSVERELE.

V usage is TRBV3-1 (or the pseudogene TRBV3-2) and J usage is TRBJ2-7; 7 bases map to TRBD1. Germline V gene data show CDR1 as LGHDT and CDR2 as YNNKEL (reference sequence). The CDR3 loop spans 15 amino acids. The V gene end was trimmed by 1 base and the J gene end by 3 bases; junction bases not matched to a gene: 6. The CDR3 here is CASSQATGSVYEQYF. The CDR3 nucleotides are TGTGCCAGCAGCCAAGCGACAGGGTCTGTCTACGAGCAGTACTTC.

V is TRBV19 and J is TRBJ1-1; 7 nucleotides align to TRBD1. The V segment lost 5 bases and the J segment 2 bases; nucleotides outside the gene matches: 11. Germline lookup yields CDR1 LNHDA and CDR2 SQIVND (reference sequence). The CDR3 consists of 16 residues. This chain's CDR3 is CASSPPTGTANTEAFF. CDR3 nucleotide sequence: TGTGCCAGTAGTCCCCCGACCGGGACAGCAAACACTGAAGCTTTCTTT.

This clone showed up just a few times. The CDR3 spells CASILSAGGPGEQFF. The CDR3 coding sequence is TGTGCCAGCATTCTTTCGGCGGGGGGGCCGGGTGAGCAGTTCTTC. V usage is TRBV2 and J usage is TRBJ2-1; TRBD2 matches 9 bases. The V and J ends lost 7 bases and 9 bases, in that order; junction bases with no gene match: 13. Per germline, CDR1 SNHLY and CDR2 FYNNEI. The CDR3 runs 15 residues.

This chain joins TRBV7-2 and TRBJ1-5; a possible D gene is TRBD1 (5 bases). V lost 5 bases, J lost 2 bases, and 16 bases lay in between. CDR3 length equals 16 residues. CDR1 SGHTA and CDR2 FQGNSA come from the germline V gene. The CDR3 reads CASSPGGAAGNQPQHF. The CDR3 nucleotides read TGTGCCAGCAGCCCAGGTGGGGCTGCGGGCAATCAGCCCCAGCATTTT. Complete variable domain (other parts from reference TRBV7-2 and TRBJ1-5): GAGVSQSPSNKVTEKGKDVELRCDPISGHTALYWYRQSLGQGLEFLIYFQGNSAPDKSGLPSDRFSAERTGGSVSTLTIQRTQQEDSAVYLCASSPGGAAGNQPQHFGDGTRLSIL.

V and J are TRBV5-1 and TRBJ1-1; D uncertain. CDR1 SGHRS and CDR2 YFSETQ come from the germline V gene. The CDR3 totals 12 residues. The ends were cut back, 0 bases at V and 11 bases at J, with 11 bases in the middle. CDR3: CASSLAGVGAFF. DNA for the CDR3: TGCGCCAGCAGCTTGGCCGGGGTAGGCGCTTTCTTT.

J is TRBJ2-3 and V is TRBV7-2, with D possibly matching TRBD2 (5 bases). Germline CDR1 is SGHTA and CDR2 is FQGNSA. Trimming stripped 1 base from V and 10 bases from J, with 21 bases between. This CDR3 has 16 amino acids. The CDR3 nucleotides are TGTGCCAGCAGCTTAGTTAGCTCCTCTCGTGCGGGTCCGCAGTATTTT. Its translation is CASSLVSSSRAGPQYF.

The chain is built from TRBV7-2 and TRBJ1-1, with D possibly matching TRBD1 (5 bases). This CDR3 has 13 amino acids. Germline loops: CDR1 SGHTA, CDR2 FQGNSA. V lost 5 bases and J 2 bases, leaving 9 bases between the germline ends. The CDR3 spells CASSVDSNTEAFF. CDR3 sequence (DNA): TGTGCCAGCAGCGTAGACAGTAACACTGAAGCTTTCTTT.

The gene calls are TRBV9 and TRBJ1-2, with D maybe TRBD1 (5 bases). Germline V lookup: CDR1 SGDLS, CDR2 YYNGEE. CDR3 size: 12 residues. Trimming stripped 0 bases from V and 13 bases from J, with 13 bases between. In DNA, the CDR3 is TGTGCCAGCAGCGTAGACGCGGCAGGGTTCACCTTC. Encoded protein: CASSVDAAGFTF.

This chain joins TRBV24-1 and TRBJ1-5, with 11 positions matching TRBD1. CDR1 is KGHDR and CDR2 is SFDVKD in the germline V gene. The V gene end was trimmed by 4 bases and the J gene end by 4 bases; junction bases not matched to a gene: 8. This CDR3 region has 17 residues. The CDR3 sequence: CATSESGTGGRNQPQHF. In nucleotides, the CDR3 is TGTGCCACCAGTGAGTCCGGGACAGGGGGTCGAAATCAGCCCCAGCATTTT.

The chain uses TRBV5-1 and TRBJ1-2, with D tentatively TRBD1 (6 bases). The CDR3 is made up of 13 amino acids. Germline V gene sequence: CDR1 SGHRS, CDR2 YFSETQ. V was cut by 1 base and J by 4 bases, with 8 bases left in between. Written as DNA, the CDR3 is TGCGCCAGCAGCTTGACAGGGATCTATGGCTACACCTTC. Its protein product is CASSLTGIYGYTF.

The CDR3: CASSLGLRHSTNTEAFF. CDR3 bases: TGTGCCAGCAGCTTAGGCCTCCGTCATTCAACTAACACTGAAGCTTTCTTT. This chain links TRBV13 with TRBJ1-1, with D unresolved. The CDR3 is 17 residues long. The V gene lost 0 bases and the J gene lost 2 bases, with 16 bases spanning the gap. Germline CDR1 is PRHDT and CDR2 is FYEKMQ (reference sequence).

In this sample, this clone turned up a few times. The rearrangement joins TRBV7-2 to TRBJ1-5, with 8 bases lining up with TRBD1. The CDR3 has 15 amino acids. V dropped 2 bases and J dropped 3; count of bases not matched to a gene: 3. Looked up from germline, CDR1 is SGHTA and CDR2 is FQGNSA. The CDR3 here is CASSLSGGLNQPQHF. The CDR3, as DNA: TGTGCCAGCAGCTTATCAGGGGGCCTCAATCAGCCCCAGCATTTT.